This entry concerns a single T cell receptor beta chain. Other nucleotide sequences in the sample specify the same CDR3. The method was immunoSEQ multiplex PCR; TCRdb's version includes in-frame clones alone and lacks a portion of them. The table lists roughly 13,000 clones, approximately 82% of them singletons. This entry is derived from a study of tumour-infiltrating T cells in Burkitt lymphoma. CDR3 size: 14 residues. The germline V gene encodes CDR1 SGHRS and CDR2 YFSETQ. V gave up 4 bases and J gave up 2 bases, with 13 bases separating them. Sequencing was done on a sample of tumor tissue. This rearrangement joins TRBV5-1 to TRBJ2-7, with D perhaps being TRBD1 or TRBD2 (6 bases each). The source is a human donor with diffuse large B-cell lymphoma. CDR3 in amino acids: CASSRETGPYEQYF. The CDR3 DNA reads TGCGCCAGCAGCCGGGAGACAGGCCCCTACGAGCAGTACTTC.